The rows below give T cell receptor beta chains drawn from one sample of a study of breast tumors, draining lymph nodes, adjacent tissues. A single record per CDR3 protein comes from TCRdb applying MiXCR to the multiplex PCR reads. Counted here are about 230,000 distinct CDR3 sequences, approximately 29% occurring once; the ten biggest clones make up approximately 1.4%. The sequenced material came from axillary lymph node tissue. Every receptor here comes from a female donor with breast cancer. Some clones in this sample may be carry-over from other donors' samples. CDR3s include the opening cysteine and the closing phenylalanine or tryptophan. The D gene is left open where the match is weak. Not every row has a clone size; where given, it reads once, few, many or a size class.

CDR3aa: CASTPIGSVLYGSPFHF; CDR3nt: TGTGCCAGCACCCCCATTGGGTCGGTATTATATGGTTCACCCTTCCACTTT; j_gene: TRBJ1-6; v_gene: TRBV27; abundance: many; d_gene: NA
CDR3aa: CASSQELASFYKQYF; CDR3nt: TGTGCCAGCAGCCAAGAACTCGCTAGCTTCTACAAGCAGTACTTC; j_gene: TRBJ2-7; v_gene: TRBV14; abundance: NA; d_gene: NA
CDR3aa: CATSFYNEQFF; CDR3nt: TGTGCCACCAGCTTCTACAATGAGCAGTTCTTC; j_gene: TRBJ2-1; v_gene: TRBV24-1; abundance: many; d_gene: NA
CDR3aa: CASSQVEGTGNTIYF; CDR3nt: TGCGCCAGCAGCCAAGTGGAAGGAACTGGAAACACCATATATTTT; j_gene: TRBJ1-3; v_gene: TRBV4-1; abundance: many; d_gene: NA
CDR3aa: CASSYSEVIGELFF; CDR3nt: TGTGCCAGCAGTTACTCGGAGGTGATCGGGGAGCTGTTTTTT; j_gene: TRBJ2-2; v_gene: TRBV6-5; abundance: many; d_gene: NA
CDR3aa: CASTPGRHRYEQYF; CDR3nt: TGTGCCAGCACCCCCGGGAGGCACCGGTACGAGCAGTACTTC; j_gene: TRBJ2-7; v_gene: TRBV9; abundance: NA; d_gene: TRBD2
CDR3aa: CASSNKLAGGYNEQFF; CDR3nt: TGTGCCAGCAGCAATAAACTAGCGGGAGGCTACAATGAGCAGTTCTTC; j_gene: TRBJ2-1; v_gene: TRBV9; abundance: many; d_gene: TRBD2
CDR3aa: CASSPNGKANEKLFF; CDR3nt: TGTGCCAGCTCACCGAACGGGAAGGCTAATGAAAAACTGTTTTTT; j_gene: TRBJ1-4; v_gene: TRBV18; abundance: many; d_gene: NA
CDR3aa: CASRVTGASSSPLHF; CDR3nt: TGTGCCAGCAGGGTGACAGGGGCGAGCTCTTCACCCCTCCACTTT; j_gene: TRBJ1-6; v_gene: TRBV7-2; abundance: NA; d_gene: TRBD1
CDR3aa: CASSQGGLYYNEQFF; CDR3nt: TGCGCCAGCAGCCAAGGCGGACTTTATTACAATGAGCAGTTCTTC; j_gene: TRBJ2-1; v_gene: TRBV4-3; abundance: many; d_gene: NA
CDR3aa: CASSSTLAGGLPTDSYNEQFF; CDR3nt: TGTGCCAGCAGCTCGACACTAGCGGGAGGCCTCCCAACTGACTCCTACAATGAGCAGTTCTTC; j_gene: TRBJ2-1; v_gene: TRBV9; abundance: once; d_gene: TRBD2
CDR3aa: CASQRSDKGANEQYF; CDR3nt: TGTGCCAGCCAGCGCTCGGACAAGGGGGCCAACGAGCAGTACTTC; j_gene: TRBJ2-7; v_gene: TRBV12-3/TRBV12-4; abundance: NA; d_gene: TRBD1
CDR3aa: CASSFLGQGRNEQFF; CDR3nt: TGTGCCAGCAGTTTTCTCGGACAGGGTAGAAATGAGCAGTTCTTC; j_gene: TRBJ2-1; v_gene: TRBV27; abundance: NA; d_gene: TRBD1
CDR3aa: CASSVDIRPREQYF; CDR3nt: TGTGCCAGCAGCGTCGATATAAGGCCGCGGGAGCAGTACTTC; j_gene: TRBJ2-7; v_gene: TRBV9; abundance: many; d_gene: NA
CDR3aa: CASSLQEKYGYTF; CDR3nt: TGTGCCAGCAGTTTACAAGAGAAGTATGGCTACACCTTC; j_gene: TRBJ1-2; v_gene: TRBV12-3/TRBV12-4; abundance: NA; d_gene: NA
CDR3aa: CASSLSTGTRSYEQYF; CDR3nt: TGTGCCAGCAGCCTATCCACCGGGACTAGATCCTACGAGCAGTACTTC; j_gene: TRBJ2-7; v_gene: TRBV7-6; abundance: NA; d_gene: TRBD2
CDR3aa: CASSSRTGYTEAFF; CDR3nt: TGCGCCAGCAGCTCCCGGACAGGGTACACTGAAGCTTTCTTT; j_gene: TRBJ1-1; v_gene: TRBV4-1; abundance: few; d_gene: TRBD1
CDR3aa: CASSPIYEQYF; CDR3nt: TGTGCCAGCAGTCCCATCTACGAGCAGTACTTC; j_gene: TRBJ2-7; v_gene: TRBV6-2/TRBV6-3; abundance: NA; d_gene: NA
CDR3aa: CASSDMGTGEDTQYF; CDR3nt: TGTGCCAGCAGTGACATGGGGACAGGGGAGGATACGCAGTATTTT; j_gene: TRBJ2-3; v_gene: TRBV2; abundance: many; d_gene: TRBD1
CDR3aa: CASSLSPPSGRTRSTDTQYF; CDR3nt: TGTGCCAGCAGCTTAAGCCCCCCTAGCGGGAGGACTCGCAGCACAGATACGCAGTATTTT; j_gene: TRBJ2-3; v_gene: TRBV7-2; abundance: many; d_gene: TRBD2
CDR3aa: CASSQDLSEREDTQHNEQFF; CDR3nt: TGCGCCAGCAGCCAAGATCTTTCGGAGCGTGAAGACACCCAACACAATGAGCAGTTCTTC; j_gene: TRBJ2-1; v_gene: TRBV4-1; abundance: many; d_gene: NA
CDR3aa: CASSLGGTARETQYF; CDR3nt: TGTGCCAGCAGCTTAGGGGGGACAGCCCGAGAGACCCAGTACTTC; j_gene: TRBJ2-5; v_gene: TRBV11-2; abundance: few; d_gene: TRBD1
CDR3aa: CAWDGLTDTQYF; CDR3nt: TGTGCCTGGGACGGGTTAACAGATACGCAGTATTTT; j_gene: TRBJ2-3; v_gene: TRBV7-7; abundance: NA; d_gene: NA
CDR3aa: CASSAMLAGGITYNEQFF; CDR3nt: TGTGCCAGTAGTGCTATGCTAGCGGGAGGTATCACCTACAATGAGCAGTTCTTC; j_gene: TRBJ2-1; v_gene: TRBV19; abundance: many; d_gene: TRBD2
CDR3aa: CASSFQGDPKNSPLHF; CDR3nt: TGCGCCAGCAGCTTCCAGGGGGATCCCAAAAATTCACCCCTCCACTTT; j_gene: TRBJ1-6; v_gene: TRBV5-1; abundance: once; d_gene: TRBD1
CDR3aa: CASSQGTLGPKETQYF; CDR3nt: TGCGCCAGCAGCCAAGGAACGTTGGGGCCAAAGGAGACCCAGTACTTC; j_gene: TRBJ2-5; v_gene: TRBV4-1; abundance: many; d_gene: NA
CDR3aa: CASSPEGSKNIQYF; CDR3nt: TGTGCCAGCAGCCCGGAGGGATCCAAAAACATTCAGTACTTC; j_gene: TRBJ2-4; v_gene: TRBV7-2; abundance: many; d_gene: NA
CDR3aa: CASSLPGDGSSTDSYGYTF; CDR3nt: TGTGCCAGCAGCTTACCAGGGGACGGCTCTAGCACAGATAGCTATGGCTACACCTTC; j_gene: TRBJ1-2; v_gene: TRBV7-9; abundance: NA; d_gene: NA
CDR3aa: CASSLLPGRGMSGYTF; CDR3nt: TGTGCCAGCAGCCTCCTCCCGGGACGGGGGATGAGTGGCTACACCTTC; j_gene: TRBJ1-2; v_gene: TRBV2; abundance: NA; d_gene: NA
CDR3aa: CASSFLAGPPDYNEQFF; CDR3nt: TGTGCCAGCAGCTTTCTTGCGGGCCCCCCCGACTACAATGAGCAGTTCTTC; j_gene: TRBJ2-1; v_gene: TRBV5-4; abundance: many; d_gene: NA
CDR3aa: CASRKWTATNEKLFF; CDR3nt: TGTGCCAGCAGGAAGTGGACGGCAACTAATGAAAAACTGTTTTTT; j_gene: TRBJ1-4; v_gene: TRBV6-2/TRBV6-3; abundance: many; d_gene: NA
CDR3aa: CASSQVRGNTIYF; CDR3nt: TGTGCCAGCAGCCAAGTGCGGGGAAACACCATATATTTT; j_gene: TRBJ1-3; v_gene: TRBV3-1; abundance: many; d_gene: NA
CDR3aa: CASSSRNGAWPQHF; CDR3nt: TGTGCCAGCAGTTCCCGGAACGGGGCCTGGCCCCAGCATTTT; j_gene: TRBJ1-5; v_gene: TRBV12-3/TRBV12-4; abundance: many; d_gene: NA
CDR3aa: CASSLTSASSTDTQYF; CDR3nt: TGTGCCAGCAGCCTTACTAGCGCCTCTAGCACAGATACGCAGTATTTT; j_gene: TRBJ2-3; v_gene: TRBV6-1; abundance: few; d_gene: TRBD2
CDR3aa: CASSLNGIGAYEQYF; CDR3nt: TGTGCCAGCAGTTTAAACGGTATAGGGGCCTACGAGCAGTACTTC; j_gene: TRBJ2-7; v_gene: TRBV27; abundance: many; d_gene: NA
CDR3aa: CASGFLPSGGNNEQFF; CDR3nt: TGTGCTAGTGGTTTTCTCCCTAGCGGGGGGAACAATGAGCAGTTCTTC; j_gene: TRBJ2-1; v_gene: TRBV12-5; abundance: many; d_gene: TRBD2
CDR3aa: CASSLFGATDTQYF; CDR3nt: TGTGCCAGCAGCCTGTTTGGGGCCACAGATACGCAGTATTTT; j_gene: TRBJ2-3; v_gene: TRBV11-3; abundance: many; d_gene: NA
CDR3aa: CATSRGGEGHYGYTF; CDR3nt: TGTGCCACCAGCAGAGGGGGGGAGGGTCACTATGGCTACACCTTC; j_gene: TRBJ1-2; v_gene: TRBV15; abundance: many; d_gene: NA
CDR3aa: CASRPRGGYNEQFF; CDR3nt: TGTGCCAGCAGACCCCGGGGTGGCTACAATGAGCAGTTCTTC; j_gene: TRBJ2-1; v_gene: TRBV7-9; abundance: many; d_gene: NA
CDR3aa: CASSPSTSGTFGGANVLTF; CDR3nt: TGTGCCAGCAGCCCCAGCACTAGCGGGACCTTCGGTGGGGCCAACGTCCTGACTTTC; j_gene: TRBJ2-6; v_gene: TRBV7-3; abundance: many; d_gene: TRBD2
CDR3aa: CASIRDLLREQYF; CDR3nt: TGTGCCAGCATTCGCGACCTTCTTCGCGAGCAGTACTTC; j_gene: TRBJ2-7; v_gene: TRBV2; abundance: many; d_gene: NA